This is a list of T cell receptor beta chains from one sample in a study of Graves' ophthalmopathy and Graves' hyperthyroidism. MiXCR, applied by TCRdb to the multiplex PCR reads, yields one record per CDR3 protein. The table records 500,000 to 800,000 distinct CDR3 sequences, roughly 39% of them present only once. The sample comprised peripheral blood. The receptors here all came from an adult man with Graves' ophthalmopathy. CDR3s include the opening cysteine and the closing phenylalanine or tryptophan. D genes are given only for firm matches. Clone size is stated in some rows and not others, as once, few, many or a class when expanded.

TRBV29-1,TRBJ1-2,many,TRBD1,CSVDWTGGNYGYTF,TGCAGCGTTGACTGGACAGGGGGGAACTATGGCTACACCTTC
TRBV5-8,TRBJ1-4,many,NA,CASSLATAGEKLFF,TGTGCCAGCAGCTTGGCGACAGCGGGTGAAAAACTGTTTTTT
TRBV10-3,TRBJ2-2,few,TRBD2,CASSYLLAGANTGELFF,TGTGCCAGCAGTTACTTACTAGCGGGAGCGAACACCGGGGAGCTGTTTTTT
TRBV3-1,TRBJ1-5,few,NA,CASSTSREGQPQHF,TGTGCCAGCAGTACATCGAGGGAAGGTCAGCCCCAGCATTTT
TRBV19,TRBJ1-2,many,TRBD1,CASTLTGANYGYTF,TGTGCCAGTACCCTGACAGGGGCTAACTATGGCTACACCTTC
TRBV7-6,TRBJ2-2,many,NA,CASSPHTGELFF,TGTGCCAGCAGCCCCCACACCGGGGAGCTGTTTTTT
TRBV12-3/TRBV12-4,TRBJ1-5,many,NA,CASSHRDYSNQPQHF,TGTGCCAGCAGTCACAGGGACTATAGCAATCAGCCCCAGCATTTT
TRBV7-9,TRBJ1-2,NA,NA,CASVGAGEDYGYTF,TGTGCCAGCGTTGGGGCAGGGGAGGACTATGGCTACACCTTC
TRBV7-8,TRBJ2-5,once,NA,CASTRGRATFETQYF,TGTGCCAGCACCCGAGGCAGGGCTACCTTCGAGACCCAGTACTTC
TRBV29-1,TRBJ2-6,once,TRBD2,CSVGGSGASGANVLTF,TGCAGCGTCGGAGGGAGCGGGGCTTCTGGGGCCAACGTCCTGACTTTC
TRBV10-3,TRBJ1-4,many,NA,CASSPTGGEEKLFF,TGTGCCAGCAGTCCGACGGGGGGTGAGGAAAAACTGTTTTTT
TRBV7-9,TRBJ2-5,NA,TRBD2,CASSHSGPSGGDLQETQYF,TGTGCCAGCAGCCACTCTGGGCCTAGCGGGGGTGACCTCCAAGAGACCCAGTACTTC
TRBV7-9,TRBJ2-5,many,TRBD1,CASSPWDRGEETQYF,TGTGCCAGCAGCCCTTGGGACAGGGGTGAGGAGACCCAGTACTTC
TRBV4-1,TRBJ2-2,few,TRBD1,CASSLGRQGASTGELFF,TGCGCCAGCAGCCTTGGTCGACAGGGGGCGAGCACCGGGGAGCTGTTTTTT
TRBV20-1,TRBJ2-5,NA,NA,CSGNARAGETQYF,TGCAGTGGGAATGCGCGGGCCGGGGAGACCCAGTACTTC
TRBV9,TRBJ1-4,few,NA,CASSYAAPTNEKLFF,TGTGCCAGCAGTTACGCGGCACCAACTAATGAAAAACTGTTTTTT
TRBV9,TRBJ2-7,NA,NA,CASSKMWGSSYEQYF,TGTGCCAGCAGCAAGATGTGGGGGAGCTCCTACGAGCAGTACTTC
TRBV2,TRBJ1-3,many,NA,CASTSAPGNTIYF,TGTGCCAGCACCTCCGCCCCTGGAAACACCATATATTTT